One sample yielded the 14 T cell receptor beta chains listed below, sequenced in a study of T-cell reconstitution after alpha-beta-depleted transplantation in children. For TCRbeta, the library was prepared with unique molecular identifiers. TCRdb reanalysed the PCR reads using MiXCR and keeps one entry per CDR3 protein. The table has hundreds of thousands of distinct CDR3 sequences, 15% to 20% seen once; the top ten hold 1.1%. The sequenced sample was PBMCs from the stem cell graft donor, obtained from the stem cell graft. The receptors shown here come from a human donor who donated a stem cell graft to a child with acute myeloid leukemia.

This sequence joins TRBV7-3 and TRBJ2-3; possible D gene TRBD1, 5 bases. The germline V gene has CDR1 SGHTA and CDR2 FQGTGA. The CDR3 contains 14 residues. V was cut by 1 base and J by 4 bases, with 9 bases left in between. DNA of the CDR3: TGTGCCAGCAGCTTAATAGGGGCGGCAGATACGCAGTATTTT. Translation gives CASSLIGAADTQYF.

This clonotype was picked up a small number of times. This chain links TRBV9 with TRBJ2-7; no reliable D call. CDR3 length equals 14 residues. Trimming stripped 0 bases from V and 2 bases from J, with 9 bases between. The germline gives CDR1 SGDLS, CDR2 YYNGEE. The CDR3, as DNA: TGTGCCAGCAGCGTAGGGGGATTTACCTACGAGCAGTACTTC. Protein product: CASSVGGFTYEQYF.

The chain is built from TRBV11-1 and TRBJ2-5, with 8 nucleotides matching TRBD2. V trimming: 7 bases; J trimming: 1 base; junction bases outside the gene matches: 17. This CDR3 is 18 amino acids long. Per germline, CDR1 SGHAT and CDR2 FQDESV (reference sequence). This CDR3 is CASISLPTRGAPQETQYF. The CDR3 bases are TGTGCCAGCATCTCCCTCCCCACGCGGGGGGCCCCCCAAGAGACCCAGTACTTC.

This clonotype was counted only a few times. Compared with germline, one end of the junction differs, possibly owing to a read error. The gene calls are TRBV25-1 and TRBJ2-3; 12 bases are a match to TRBD2. This CDR3 is 16 amino acids long. Per the germline V gene, CDR1 is MGHDK and CDR2 is SYGVNS. Here the CDR3 DNA reads TGCGCCAGCAGTGAAACTAGCGGGGGGTACACAGATACGCAGTATTTT. This encodes CASSETSGGYTDTQYF.

The rearrangement uses TRBV30 and TRBJ1-2, with 10 bases fitting TRBD1. The CDR3 covers 14 residues. Germline V gene lookup returns CDR1 GTSNPN and CDR2 SVGIG (reference sequence). V trimming: 6 bases; J trimming: 8 bases; junction bases outside the gene matches: 12. The CDR3 reads CACTGDRGRGGYTF. CDR3 in DNA: TGTGCCTGCACGGGGGACAGGGGACGTGGAGGCTACACCTTC.

J is TRBJ2-7 and V is TRBV4-2, with D possibly TRBD1 on 6 matching bases. This CDR3 spans 13 amino acids. V shed 6 bases and J shed 2 bases, with 11 bases lying between them. The germline gives CDR1 LGHNA, CDR2 YNFKEQ. The CDR3 region has the DNA TGTGCCAGCAGGCCAGGGGTCCCCTACGAGCAGTACTTC. Amino acids: CASRPGVPYEQYF.

This clonotype was seen more than once but under ten times. The chain has TRBV24-1 and TRBJ2-5, with D tentatively TRBD1 (5 bases). The CDR3 consists of 12 residues. Germline V gene lookup returns CDR1 KGHDR and CDR2 SFDVKD. Trimming removed 10 bases at V and 1 base at J, with 9 bases between. CDR3 in amino acids: CATKGFQETQYF. CDR3 sequence (DNA): TGTGCCACGAAGGGGTTCCAAGAGACCCAGTACTTC.

This clonotype came up a few times. The CDR3 sequence is CASSLVASTEAFF. In DNA form, the CDR3 reads TGCGCCAGCAGCTTGGTCGCCTCCACTGAAGCTTTCTTT. The rearrangement joins TRBV5-1 to TRBJ1-1; D is unclear. This CDR3 has 13 amino acids. The V end was cut by 0 bases, the J end by 4 bases, with 7 bases between. Germline V gives CDR1 SGHRS, CDR2 YFSETQ.

This clonotype showed up many times. This chain joins TRBV12-3 or TRBV12-4 and TRBJ1-2; unclear D gene. V shed 1 base and J shed 14 bases, with 11 bases lying between them. This CDR3 is built from 11 residues. The chain's CDR3 is CASSLVVGLTF. The CDR3 DNA is TGTGCCAGCAGTTTAGTAGTGGGATTGACCTTC.

In this sample, this clonotype turned up many times. The V gene is TRBV20-1, the J gene TRBJ1-6, with D uncertain. Per germline, CDR1 DFQATT and CDR2 SNEGSKA (reference sequence). The CDR3 consists of 16 residues. The germline V and J ends were trimmed by 1 base and 3 bases, with 13 bases remaining between them. CDR3 DNA sequence: TGCAGTGCTAGAGCGGCTCGAGCTGACTATAATTCACCCCTCCACTTT. Protein sequence: CSARAARADYNSPLHF.

On this clonotype: Being one base from a much bigger clone, this may be a read error. The chain employs TRBV20-1 and TRBJ1-1, with unresolved D. Germline assignment: CDR1 DFQATT and CDR2 SNEGSKA (reference sequence). The CDR3 has 14 amino acids. CDR3 coding DNA: TGCAGTGCTAGGATGGGGTCCCAGAACCCTGAAGCTTTCTTT. It specifies CSARMGSQNPEAFF.

The chain uses TRBV5-1 and TRBJ2-1; 9 bases fit TRBD1. V lost 0 bases, J lost 8 bases, and 9 bases stayed unmatched. The CDR3 spans 16 residues. Germline CDR1 is SGHRS and CDR2 is YFSETQ. Here the CDR3 DNA reads TGCGCCAGCAGCTTGGGGGTCGGGACAGGGATCGATGAGCAGTTCTTC. Translating it yields CASSLGVGTGIDEQFF.

This clonotype was detected ten times or more. The junction and the germline gene differ at one end; a read error may be behind it. The J gene is TRBJ1-1, the V gene TRBV9, with 7 bases that match TRBD1. The germline CDR1 and CDR2 sequences are SGDLS and YYNGEE. The CDR3 totals 15 residues. The CDR3 loop reads CASSVEGTVKTEAFF. In nucleotides, the CDR3 is TGTGCCAGCAGCGTAGAGGGGACAGTGAAGACTGAAGCTTTCTTT.

This clonotype was seen many times. The chain is built from TRBV5-1 and TRBJ2-3; 8 nucleotides align to TRBD2. V trimming: 7 bases; J trimming: 1 base; junction bases outside the gene matches: 5. Germline CDR1 SGHRS, CDR2 YFSETQ. The CDR3 has 14 residues. CDR3 residues: CASQQTSGTDTQYF. The DNA of the CDR3 is TGCGCCAGCCAGCAGACTAGCGGCACAGATACGCAGTATTTT.